The rows below give T cell receptor beta chains drawn from one sample of a study of fetal regulatory T cell absence and autoimmunity. This table comes from immunoSEQ multiplex PCR, and its TCRdb copy is limited to in-frame clones, with some not included. In the table there are about 95,000 clones, 60% to 80% of which are singletons. Sequences were obtained from pancreas tissue. The receptors were sampled from a male donor with IPEX syndrome. Both conserved end residues are part of each CDR3. The D gene is left open where the match is weak. Clone size is stated in some rows and not others, as once, few, many or a class when expanded.

>TRBJ2-7|few|TRBV7-9|-
TGTGCCAGCAGCTTCAGGGGCGAGCAGTACTTC
CASSFRGEQYF
>TRBJ2-5|-|TRBV7-2|-
TGTGCCAGCAGCGATCGAAAGGGGACCCAGTACTTC
CASSDRKGTQYF
>TRBJ2-7|-|TRBV9|TRBD2
TGTGCCAGCAGCCGAGGGCGGGGGGGCACCTACGAGCAGTACTTC
CASSRGRGGTYEQYF
>TRBJ2-7|-|TRBV9|TRBD2
TGTGCCAGCAGCTTGGGACTAGCGGGGGGCGCTAGCTCCTACGAGCAGTACTTC
CASSLGLAGGASSYEQYF
>TRBJ1-1|-|TRBV7-9|-
TGTGCCAGCAGTTTGGGGGGAGCTGAAGCTTTCTTT
CASSLGGAEAFF
>TRBJ1-1|-|TRBV6-1|-
TGTGCCAGCAGTGCTATACTAATAGACACTGAAGCTTTCTTT
CASSAILIDTEAFF
>TRBJ2-3|few|TRBV7-6|-
TGTGCCAGCAGCGGCGACTGGTACACAGATACGCAGTATTTT
CASSGDWYTDTQYF
>TRBJ2-3|-|TRBV11-3|-
TGTGCCAGCAGCTCCTGGAGAGGGGCTAGCGATACGCAGTATTTT
CASSSWRGASDTQYF
>TRBJ2-5|-|TRBV7-2|TRBD2
TGTGCCAGCAGCTTAGCCCTAGCGGGAGAGACCCAGTACTTC
CASSLALAGETQYF
>TRBJ2-3|-|TRBV15|-
TGTGCCACCAGCAGAGATGAGAGCATCCCTAGCACAGATACGCAGTATTTT
CATSRDESIPSTDTQYF
>TRBJ2-3|-|TRBV5-4|-
TGTGCCAGCAGCAGCCTTACAGATACGCAGTATTTT
CASSSLTDTQYF
>TRBJ2-7|once|TRBV13|TRBD2
TGTGCCAGCAGCTACGGGGACTACCTATACGAGCAGTACTTC
CASSYGDYLYEQYF
>TRBJ2-7|-|TRBV20-1|TRBD2
TGCAGTGGGACTAGCGCCTACGAGCAGTACTTC
CSGTSAYEQYF
>TRBJ2-7|-|TRBV4-3|-
TGCGCCAGCAGCCAAGATGGGGATTTCCACGAGCAGTACTTC
CASSQDGDFHEQYF
>TRBJ2-1|-|TRBV6-1|TRBD2
TGTGCCAGCTCGCCCGGGACTAGCTCCTACAATGAGCAGTTCTTC
CASSPGTSSYNEQFF
>TRBJ1-1|few|TRBV6-5|-
TGTGCCAGCAGTTACCCGGGCGGTAACACTGAAGCTTTCTTT
CASSYPGGNTEAFF
>TRBJ2-3|-|TRBV6-5|TRBD1
TGTGCCAGCAGCCCGTGGGACAGGGGTACAGATACGCAGTATTTT
CASSPWDRGTDTQYF
>TRBJ2-7|-|TRBV4-1|-
TGCGCCAGCAGCCAAGAGAGGGGACTCCTTCGCGAGCAGTACTTC
CASSQERGLLREQYF
>TRBJ2-7|-|TRBV12-2|-
TGTGCAAGTCGCTTGACAGGGCGACACGAGCAGTACTTC
CASRLTGRHEQYF
>TRBJ1-2|-|TRBV27|-
TGTGCCAGCAGTTTATCCCCAAACTATGGCTACACCTTC
CASSLSPNYGYTF
>TRBJ2-7|-|TRBV5-1|-
TGCGCCAGCAGCACCGGTGGGCAGGGCGCCTACGAGCAGTACTTC
CASSTGGQGAYEQYF
>TRBJ2-2|-|TRBV7-2|-
TGTGCCAGCAGCCCTCTCAAGCCCGGGGAGCTGTTTTTT
CASSPLKPGELFF
>TRBJ2-5|-|TRBV10-1|TRBD1
TGCGCCAGCAGTGAGTCGAGGGACAGACCACAAGAGACCCAGTACTTC
CASSESRDRPQETQYF
>TRBJ2-7|many|TRBV6-5|-
TGTGCCAGCCGTAACTCAGGGTCCTACGAGCAGTACTTC
CASRNSGSYEQYF
>TRBJ2-7|-|TRBV6-5|-
TGTGCCAGCAGTTACTCCCTCGGGATCCACCACGAGCAGTACTTC
CASSYSLGIHHEQYF
>TRBJ2-5|once|TRBV10-3|-
TGTGCCATCAGTGAGTCGAAAGCAGAGACCCAGTACTTC
CAISESKAETQYF
>TRBJ1-2|-|TRBV6-5|-
TGTGCCAGCAGTATATACGCTAACTATGGCTACACCTTC
CASSIYANYGYTF
>TRBJ2-5|-|TRBV5-6|-
TGTGCCAGCAGCGGGCCGGGACGGGAAGAGACCCAGTACTTC
CASSGPGREETQYF
>TRBJ1-2|-|TRBV4-1|-
TGCGCCAGCAGCCAAAGGGATTTGGGATATGGCTACACCTTC
CASSQRDLGYGYTF
>TRBJ1-2|-|TRBV23-1|-
TGCGCCAGCAGTCAACCGAGGTGGGGCGAGCTCCTCTATGGCTACACCTTC
CASSQPRWGELLYGYTF
>TRBJ2-7|-|TRBV11-2|-
TGTGCCAGCAGCTTATTCCCAGGGGCCTCCTACGAGCAGTACTTC
CASSLFPGASYEQYF
>TRBJ2-7|few|TRBV30|-
TGTGCCTGGAGTTCCCCCTTTCCCAACGAGCAGTACTTC
CAWSSPFPNEQYF
>TRBJ2-7|-|TRBV5-8|TRBD2
TGTGCCAGCAGCGGAGGATCGGGACTACCCCTCGAGCAGTACTTC
CASSGGSGLPLEQYF
>TRBJ1-6|-|TRBV10-3|-
TGTGCCATCAAAGAGGGACATCGTAATTCACCCCTCCACTTT
CAIKEGHRNSPLHF
>TRBJ2-5|-|TRBV7-2|TRBD2
TGTGCCAGCAGCTTAGTCTTAGCGGGCCCGACCCAAGAGACCCAGTACTTC
CASSLVLAGPTQETQYF
>TRBJ2-1|-|TRBV25-1|TRBD2
TGTGCCAGCAGTGAACTCAGCGGGGGGGCCAACAATGAGCAGTTCTTC
CASSELSGGANNEQFF
>TRBJ2-3|-|TRBV4-1|TRBD2
TGCGCCAGCAGCTTTACTAGCGGGAGACAGTATTTT
CASSFTSGRQYF
>TRBJ1-3|-|TRBV6-6|-
TGTGCCAGCAGTTACTCGGGTGGAAACACCATATATTTT
CASSYSGGNTIYF
>TRBJ2-7|-|TRBV12-5|-
TGTGCTAGTGGTTTGGTATTGGGGGCGACCTCCTACGAGCAGTACTTC
CASGLVLGATSYEQYF
>TRBJ2-1|-|TRBV7-2|-
TGTGCCAGCAGCTTAGCCCCTATACAAGGTGAGCAGTTCTTC
CASSLAPIQGEQFF
>TRBJ1-2|-|TRBV6-5|-
TGTGCCAGCAGTTACTCGGGGGGGCTCTATGGCTACACCTTC
CASSYSGGLYGYTF
>TRBJ2-7|-|TRBV19|TRBD2
TGTGCCAGTAGTATAGGACTAGCGGATTTCTACGAGCAGTACTTC
CASSIGLADFYEQYF
>TRBJ2-7|-|TRBV11-2|TRBD2
TGTGCCAGCAGCTTATATCCAGCGGGGGGCTACGAGCAGTACTTC
CASSLYPAGGYEQYF
>TRBJ2-1|-|TRBV13|-
TGTGCCAGCAGCTTAGGGTGGAGCTCCTACAATGAGCAGTTCTTC
CASSLGWSSYNEQFF
>TRBJ2-7|few|TRBV6-5|TRBD1
TGTGCCAGCAGTCCTCGCGCAGGGGGCTACGAGCAGTACTTC
CASSPRAGGYEQYF
>TRBJ2-3|-|TRBV29-1|-
TGCAGCGTTGGGGAAGATACGCAGTATTTT
CSVGEDTQYF
>TRBJ2-2|-|TRBV9|-
TGTGCCAGCAGCGTAGACCCCTTGAACACCGGGGAGCTGTTTTTT
CASSVDPLNTGELFF
>TRBJ1-1|-|TRBV5-1|-
TGCGCCAGCAGGTCTCCCGTCGAAACTGAAGCTTTCTTT
CASRSPVETEAFF
>TRBJ2-7|once|TRBV1|-
TGCACCAGCAGCCAAGATAGCTCTAGCACCTACGAGCAGTACTTC
CTSSQDSSSTYEQYF
>TRBJ2-7|-|TRBV20-1|-
TGCAGTGCTTTGACCTCCTACGAGCAGTACTTC
CSALTSYEQYF
>TRBJ2-1|few|TRBV4-1|-
TGCGCCAGCAGCCAAGACAATGAGCAGTTCTTC
CASSQDNEQFF
>TRBJ2-7|-|TRBV27|-
TGTGCCAGCAGCAATGCAAGACCCTACGAGCAGTACTTC
CASSNARPYEQYF
>TRBJ2-3|-|TRBV7-2|-
TGTGCCAGCAGCTGGACTAGCACAGATACGCAGTATTTT
CASSWTSTDTQYF